This T cell receptor (beta chain) originates from a study of metastatic and nonmetastatic thyroid tumors. Study background: It was across blood and tumor or nodule tissue from malignant and benign thyroid patients that repertoires were compared. Study conclusions and caveats: Within blood and tumor, benign nodules reportedly had significantly lower TCR beta diversity than malignant thyroid tumors did.

Methods used by the authors: What underpinned the distant-metastasis classifier for papillary thyroid cancer was the set of CDR3 differences across clinicopathological groups. TCRdb reanalyzed the PCR reads via MiXCR. V and J calls and clone size were set by TCRdb, not the authors. The sample has approximately 17,000 clones, about 25% seen once. Every patient underwent thyroid surgery untreated. The CDR3 runs to 15 residues. Germline V lookup: CDR1 KGHSH, CDR2 LQKENI. Trimming stripped 2 bases from V and 5 bases from J, with 13 bases between. This clone was seen a handful of times. The antigen remains unidentified.

The gene calls are TRBV18 and TRBJ1-5; the D is unclear. The clonotype was recovered from a female donor with papillary thyroid cancer or a benign thyroid nodule (not recorded which). Some clones in this sample may be carry-over from other donors' samples. The sequencing input was adjacent normal tissue. The CDR3 protein is CASSPFIGMDQPQHF. Here the CDR3 DNA reads TGTGCCAGCTCACCATTTATAGGGATGGATCAGCCCCAGCATTTT.